The 19 T cell receptor beta chains listed next were all sequenced from one sample in a study of blood T cell repertoires in COVID-19. TCRdb's copy holds only in-frame clones and misses some; the assay was immunoSEQ multiplex PCR. The table lists some 250,000 clones, over 80% of them singletons. Specimen: peripheral blood. These receptors all come from a man aged 35 to 55 with acute or convalescent COVID-19.

The chain carries TRBV27 and TRBJ2-1, with 9 bases lining up with TRBD1. CDR1 is MNHEY and CDR2 is SMNVEV in the germline V gene (reference sequence). J gave up 6 bases and V 3 bases, and 9 bases lay outside the gene matches. This CDR3 region has 16 residues. CDR3 sequence (DNA): TGTGCCAGCAGTTTCGGGGGGACAGGGACACGCAATGAGCAGTTCTTC. Residues: CASSFGGTGTRNEQFF.

As regards this clone: Other DNA sequences within the sample encode an identical CDR3. The chain carries TRBV6-4 and TRBJ1-1; D gene uncertain. V dropped 6 bases and J dropped 1 base, with 12 bases sitting between them. CDR3 length: 14 amino acids. Germline CDR1 MRHNA, CDR2 SNTAGT. CDR3 in amino acids: CASSPSPGNTEAFF. The CDR3 DNA is TGTGCCAGCAGCCCCTCGCCAGGGAACACTGAAGCTTTCTTT.

The chain employs TRBV29-1 and TRBJ2-6; the match to TRBD1 covers 7 bases. The junction had 17 bases not matched to a gene; V was cut back by 6 bases and J by 0 bases. CDR1 is SQVTM and CDR2 is ANQGSEA in the germline V gene. There are 19 residues in the CDR3. This CDR3 is CSVAEVPGQSNSGANVLTF. CDR3 sequence (DNA): TGCAGCGTCGCCGAGGTGCCGGGACAGTCCAACTCTGGGGCCAACGTCCTGACTTTC.

This chain uses TRBV18 with TRBJ2-5; 10 positions match TRBD1. The CDR3 is 19 residues long. Germline V gene lookup returns CDR1 KGHSH and CDR2 LQKENI. V lost 3 bases to trimming and J lost 1 base; unmatched junction nucleotides: 14. The CDR3, as DNA: TGTGCCAGCTCACCGCAGTTCAGGCTCCGGGACAGGGGCCAAGAGACCCAGTACTTC. Its translation is CASSPQFRLRDRGQETQYF.

The V call is TRBV5-1, the J call TRBJ1-2; TRBD1 matches 7 bases. CDR3 length equals 14 residues. CDR1 and CDR2 from the germline V gene are SGHRS and YFSETQ. Losses at the gene ends were 0 bases for V and 2 bases for J; bases not matched to a gene: 1. The DNA of the CDR3 is TGCGCCAGCAGCTTGGGACAGGGCAACTATGGCTACACCTTC. Translation gives CASSLGQGNYGYTF.

The sample holds one count of this clone. J is TRBJ1-4 and V is TRBV19; tentatively, D is TRBD1 (6 bases). This CDR3 is 15 amino acids long. Germline CDR1 reads LNHDA; CDR2 reads SQIVND (reference sequence). Trimming removed 5 bases at V and 5 bases at J, with 15 bases between. The CDR3, as DNA: TGTGCCAGTAGTCCAGCAGACAGGTTGAATGAAAAACTGTTTTTT. Translated: CASSPADRLNEKLFF.

V is TRBV6-6 and J is TRBJ1-2, with D maybe TRBD1 (6 bases). The V end lost 6 bases, the J end lost 4 bases, and 12 bases lay between the germline ends. Germline lookup yields CDR1 MNHNY and CDR2 SVGAGI (reference sequence). The CDR3 has 13 residues. The CDR3 is CASRNTGLYGYTF. The CDR3 DNA is TGTGCCAGCAGAAATACAGGGCTCTATGGCTACACCTTC.

The sample holds a few counts of this clone. The chain has TRBV7-3 and TRBJ1-2; 7 nucleotides line up with TRBD1. V lost 0 bases, J lost 6 bases, and 4 bases stayed unmatched. The CDR3 loop spans 14 amino acids. Germline lookup yields CDR1 SGHTA and CDR2 FQGTGA. The CDR3 DNA reads as TGTGCCAGCAGCTTAACGGGACAGTCACATGGCTACACCTTC. This sequence encodes CASSLTGQSHGYTF.

This rearrangement joins TRBV27 to TRBJ2-2, with D perhaps matching TRBD1 (5 bases). Trimming removed 2 bases at V and 7 bases at J, with 11 bases between. Germline loops: CDR1 MNHEY, CDR2 SMNVEV (reference sequence). The CDR3 has 14 residues. CDR3 residues: CASSLIRGVGELFF. CDR3 sequence (DNA): TGTGCCAGCAGTTTAATTAGGGGCGTCGGGGAGCTGTTTTTT.

CDR3 sequence: CASSVGGGGGNTIYF. The CDR3, as DNA: TGTGCCAGCAGCGTAGGAGGGGGCGGTGGAAACACCATATATTTT. V gene TRBV9 combines with J gene TRBJ1-3; 7 bases match TRBD1. The germline V gene has CDR1 SGDLS and CDR2 YYNGEE. Unmatched junction bases numbered 3, after V lost 0 bases and J lost 3 bases. The CDR3 sequence is 15 residues long. Based on the CDR3 plus reference TRBV9 and TRBJ1-3, the full variable domain is DSGVTQTPKHLITATGQRVTLRCSPRSGDLSVYWYQQSLDQGLQFLIQYYNGEERAKGNILERFSAQQFPDLHSELNLSSLELGDSALYFCASSVGGGGGNTIYFGEGSWLTVV.

This clone was seen a single time. This chain uses TRBV19 with TRBJ2-1; D may be TRBD1 (6 bases). Germline V gene sequence: CDR1 LNHDA, CDR2 SQIVND (reference sequence). This CDR3 has 15 residues. V lost 8 bases and J lost 3, with 17 bases in between. This CDR3 is CASSRTELIYNEQFF. The CDR3, as DNA: TGTGCCAGTTCACGGACAGAACTGATCTACAATGAGCAGTTCTTC.

The chain carries TRBV3-1 (or the pseudogene TRBV3-2) and TRBJ1-4, with 8 bases identical to TRBD1. CDR1 is LGHDT, CDR2 YNNKEL, per germline (reference sequence). The CDR3 runs to 15 residues. The junction had 9 bases not matched to a gene; V was cut back by 4 bases and J by 8 bases. CDR3: CASSPYGQGGEKLFF. CDR3 in DNA: TGTGCCAGCAGCCCGTACGGACAGGGAGGGGAAAAACTGTTTTTT.

The gene calls are TRBV27 and TRBJ2-1; D uncertain. Germline CDR1 MNHEY, CDR2 SMNVEV (reference sequence). The germline V and J ends were trimmed by 3 bases and 3 bases, with 6 bases remaining between them. The CDR3 spans 13 residues. The CDR3 region has the DNA TGTGCCAGCAGTTTCACCAGCTACAATGAGCAGTTCTTC. It codes for CASSFTSYNEQFF.

This clone was observed a single time. This sequence joins TRBV9 and TRBJ2-5; tentatively, D is TRBD1 (6 bases). The V gene lost 4 bases and the J gene lost 5 bases, with 21 bases spanning the gap. The CDR3 is 16 residues long. Germline V gene data show CDR1 as SGDLS and CDR2 as YYNGEE. The CDR3 loop is CASSPRGETGQETQYF. The CDR3 bases are TGTGCCAGCAGCCCCCGAGGGGAAACAGGACAGGAGACCCAGTACTTC.

The V and J genes are TRBV9 and TRBJ1-4; tentative D call: TRBD1 (5 bases). This CDR3 spans 14 amino acids. CDR1 SGDLS and CDR2 YYNGEE come from the germline V gene. The germline V and J ends were trimmed by 0 bases and 8 bases, with 11 bases remaining between them. In DNA form, the CDR3 reads TGTGCCAGCAGCGTAGCTTTGGGGCAGGAAAAACTGTTTTTT. Amino acids: CASSVALGQEKLFF.

This rearrangement joins TRBV7-2 to TRBJ1-3, with unresolved D. The CDR3 sequence is 14 residues long. V shed 0 bases and J shed 8 bases, with 11 bases lying between them. Germline values: CDR1 SGHTA, CDR2 FQGNSA. The DNA for the CDR3 is TGTGCCAGCAGCTTAGCGCGGGATTGGGACACCATATATTTT. Its protein product is CASSLARDWDTIYF.

The chain recombines TRBV4-1 with TRBJ1-1; D call uncertain. Germline V gene data show CDR1 as MGHRA and CDR2 as YSYEKL. Trimming took 6 bases from V and 4 from J, leaving 15 bases between them. This CDR3 comprises 14 residues. CDR3 region: CASSRTTELTEAFF. CDR3 nucleotide sequence: TGCGCCAGCAGTCGTACGACGGAGCTCACTGAAGCTTTCTTT.

This clone was detected only once. The chain uses TRBV3-1 (or the pseudogene TRBV3-2) and TRBJ2-7, with D maybe TRBD2 (5 bases). Trimming took off 6 bases at V and 7 bases at J, with 13 bases between the two ends. Germline V gene lookup returns CDR1 LGHDT and CDR2 YNNKEL (reference sequence). The CDR3 loop spans 12 amino acids. CDR3 sequence (DNA): TGTGCCAGCAGTGATGACCGGAGGGAGCAGTACTTC. Translated, it gives CASSDDRREQYF.

The V call is TRBV15, the J call TRBJ2-1; 8 bases map to TRBD2. The ends lost 2 bases at V and 0 bases at J; junction bases unmatched: 3. From germline, CDR1 is LNHNV and CDR2 YYDKDF (reference sequence). This CDR3 spans 16 amino acids. CDR3 DNA: TGTGCCACCAGCAGACTAGCGGGTAGCTCCTACAATGAGCAGTTCTTC. The encoded protein is CATSRLAGSSYNEQFF. The variable domain in full, completed from reference TRBV15 and TRBJ2-1, reads DAMVIQNPRYQVTQFGKPVTLSCSQTLNHNVMYWYQQKSSQAPKLLFHYYDKDFNNEADTPDNFQSRRPNTSFCFLDIRSPGLGDTAMYLCATSRLAGSSYNEQFFGPGTRLTVL.